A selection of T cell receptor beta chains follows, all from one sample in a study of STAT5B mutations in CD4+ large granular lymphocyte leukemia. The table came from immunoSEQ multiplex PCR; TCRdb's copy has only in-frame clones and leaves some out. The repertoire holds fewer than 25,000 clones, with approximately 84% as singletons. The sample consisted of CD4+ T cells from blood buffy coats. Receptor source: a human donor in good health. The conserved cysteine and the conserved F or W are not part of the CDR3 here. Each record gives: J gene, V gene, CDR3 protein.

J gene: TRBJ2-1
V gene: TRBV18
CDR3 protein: ASSLGQGIYNEQF

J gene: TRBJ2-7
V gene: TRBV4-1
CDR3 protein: ASSQVLAGPYEQY

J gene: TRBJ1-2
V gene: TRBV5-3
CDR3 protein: ARQCLVVRNYGYT

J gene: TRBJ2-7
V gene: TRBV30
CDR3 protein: AWSVSSGIWQY

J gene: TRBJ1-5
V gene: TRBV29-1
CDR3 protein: SVSWTDSNQPQH

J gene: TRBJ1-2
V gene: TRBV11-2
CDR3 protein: ASSQSGRGQGNYGYT

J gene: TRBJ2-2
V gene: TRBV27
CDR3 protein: ASSRTTGELF

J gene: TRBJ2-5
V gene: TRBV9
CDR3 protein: ASSVADRGQETQY

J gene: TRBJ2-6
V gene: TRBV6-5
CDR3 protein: ASRYRDNSGANVLT

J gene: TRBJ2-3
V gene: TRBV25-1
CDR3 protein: ASSGRSSTDTQY

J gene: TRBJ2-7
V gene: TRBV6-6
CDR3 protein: ASRELYEQY

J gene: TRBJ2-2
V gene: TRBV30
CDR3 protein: AWSMRQGPTGELF

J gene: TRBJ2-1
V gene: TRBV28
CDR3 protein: ASRVNGLAGEF

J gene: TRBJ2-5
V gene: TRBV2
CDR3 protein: ASMWTSPAETQY

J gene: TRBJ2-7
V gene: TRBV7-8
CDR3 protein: ASSPLYPGWEQY

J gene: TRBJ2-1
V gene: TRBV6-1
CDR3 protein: ASSEGGLAGRNEQF

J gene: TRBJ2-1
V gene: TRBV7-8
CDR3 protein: ASSHVMGDEQF

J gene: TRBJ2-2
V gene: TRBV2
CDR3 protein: ASRGWNTGELF

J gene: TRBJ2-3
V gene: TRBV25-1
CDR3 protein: ASSDPSGTSTDTQY

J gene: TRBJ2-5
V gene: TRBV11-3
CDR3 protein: ASSPVGSRGTQY

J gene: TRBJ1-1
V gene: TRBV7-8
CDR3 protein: ASSPRGQGRTEAF

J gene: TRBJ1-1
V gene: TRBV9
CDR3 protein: ASSAGARGSGTEAF

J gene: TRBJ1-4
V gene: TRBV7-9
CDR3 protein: ASSLEDGKLF

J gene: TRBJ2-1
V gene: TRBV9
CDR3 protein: ASSVDSGVFYNEQF

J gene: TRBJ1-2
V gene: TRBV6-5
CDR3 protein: ASKKATGGTYGYT

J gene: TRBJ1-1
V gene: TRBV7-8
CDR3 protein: ASSLARTGMNTEAF

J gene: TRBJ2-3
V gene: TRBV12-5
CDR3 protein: ASGLVKGPGTSSGDTQY

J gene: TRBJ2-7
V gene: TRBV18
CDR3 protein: ASSLGVLTYEQY

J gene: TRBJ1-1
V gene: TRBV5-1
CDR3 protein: ASSSQGNTEAF

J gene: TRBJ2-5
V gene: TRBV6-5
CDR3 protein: ATAQREGETQY

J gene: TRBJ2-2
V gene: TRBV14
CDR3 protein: ASSQGQGYTGELF

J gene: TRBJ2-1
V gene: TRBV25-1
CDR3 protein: ASSSQYNEQF

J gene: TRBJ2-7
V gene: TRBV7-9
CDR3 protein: ASSPGGPYEQY

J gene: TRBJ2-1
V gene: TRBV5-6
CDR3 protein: ASSPETGVSLYPDEQF

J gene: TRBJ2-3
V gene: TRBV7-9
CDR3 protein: ASSLSAGPTDTQY

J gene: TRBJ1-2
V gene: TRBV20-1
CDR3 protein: SAREGYT

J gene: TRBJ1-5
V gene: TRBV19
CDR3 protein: ASLPPGVGNQPQH

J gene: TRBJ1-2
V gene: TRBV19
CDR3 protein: ASWAGGYYGYT

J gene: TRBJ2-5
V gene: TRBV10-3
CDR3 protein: AISEVQTQETQY

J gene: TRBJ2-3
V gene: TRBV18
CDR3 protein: ASSPMGQGGADTQY

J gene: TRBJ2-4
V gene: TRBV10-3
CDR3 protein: AISDEEKNIQY

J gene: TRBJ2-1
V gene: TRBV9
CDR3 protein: ASSSRNEQF

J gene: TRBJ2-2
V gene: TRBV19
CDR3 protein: ASSIDRWGTGELF

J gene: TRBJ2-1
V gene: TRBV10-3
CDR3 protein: AFSPGLNNEQF

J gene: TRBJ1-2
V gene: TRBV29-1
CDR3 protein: SANGYT

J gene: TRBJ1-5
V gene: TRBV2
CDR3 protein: ASTRSNSNQPQH

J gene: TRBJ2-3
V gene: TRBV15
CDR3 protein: ATSRDWGREPYTDTQY

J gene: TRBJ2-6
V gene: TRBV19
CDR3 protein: ASSPAGIRSGANVLT

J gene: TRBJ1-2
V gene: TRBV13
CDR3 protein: ASSYRRGAGYGYT

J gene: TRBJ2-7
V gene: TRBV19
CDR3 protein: ASSIGTDYEQY

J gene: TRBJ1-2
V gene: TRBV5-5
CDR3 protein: ASSPDRAGSNYGYT

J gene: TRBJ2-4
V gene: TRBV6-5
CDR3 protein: ASSLRPPLAKNIQY

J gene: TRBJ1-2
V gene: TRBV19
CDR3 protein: ASSPDRGLGYT

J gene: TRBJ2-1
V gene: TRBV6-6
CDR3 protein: ASSYERTSGTEEQF